Shown below are 14 T cell receptor beta chains from a single sample sequenced in a study of post-analysis software for immune sequencing data. Their antigens are not known. General study findings and limits: Controls showed lower frequencies than patients for five or six TRBV segments, and TRBV5-6, TRBV5-1 and TRBV20-1 were among these.

Built from TCR beta cDNA, the libraries had unique molecular identifiers in them. TCRdb re-derived calls from the PCR reads in MiXCR, one entry per CDR3 protein. The profile shows just over 250,000 distinct CDR3 sequences, 36% of them singletons. The source material was blood. These receptors were taken from a girl under 18 with multiple sclerosis.

This clonotype was observed a handful of times. The CDR3, as DNA: TGTGCCAGCAGCTTTTCGAGGGCAGATACGCAGTATTTT. Protein sequence: CASSFSRADTQYF. V usage is TRBV5-8 and J usage is TRBJ2-3, with D possibly TRBD2 on 5 matching bases. Germline CDR1 SGHTS, CDR2 YDEGEE. With 2 bases removed from V and 4 bases from J, the gap between germline ends came to 8 bases. The CDR3 loop spans 13 amino acids.

The rearrangement links TRBV6-6 to TRBJ2-7, with D possibly TRBD1 on 6 matching bases. V was cut by 4 bases and J by 0 bases, with 16 bases left in between. This CDR3 contains 16 residues. Germline loops: CDR1 MNHNY, CDR2 SVGAGI (reference sequence). CDR3 sequence reads: CASSSMGAGSSYEQYF. The CDR3 DNA sequence: TGTGCCAGCAGTTCCATGGGGGCAGGGAGCTCCTACGAGCAGTACTTC.

In this sample, this clonotype turned up many times. The genes are TRBV24-1 and TRBJ2-1; 9 bases map to TRBD1. With V trimmed by 2 bases and J by 0 bases, 19 bases remained unmatched. CDR1 is KGHDR, CDR2 SFDVKD, per germline. This CDR3 comprises 22 residues. CDR3 protein: CATSDSTQGTGMLRGSYNEQFF. CDR3 sequence (DNA): TGTGCCACCAGTGATTCGACCCAAGGGACAGGGATGTTACGGGGCTCCTACAATGAGCAGTTCTTC.

This clonotype has a handful of counts. A much larger clone differs from this one at a single base, so this may be a read error. The V call is TRBV10-3, the J call TRBJ2-1, with 7 bases that match TRBD1. TRBJ2-7 matches the DNA end more closely, so the J call is doubtful. Per the germline V gene, CDR1 is ENHRY and CDR2 is SYGVKD. This CDR3 region has 15 residues. This CDR3 is CAISGTGALYNEQYF. The CDR3, as DNA: TGTGCCATCAGCGGAACAGGGGCCTTATACAATGAGCAGTACTTC.

The chain uses TRBV6-1 and TRBJ1-5; no clear D gene. V was shortened by 2 bases and J by 5 bases, with 13 bases between the two germline ends. There are 15 residues in the CDR3. Germline lookup yields CDR1 MNHNS and CDR2 SASEGT. CDR3 protein: CASSEHGRRDQPQHF. CDR3 DNA sequence: TGTGCCAGCAGTGAACACGGCAGGAGGGATCAGCCCCAGCATTTT.

The table lists this clonotype with many counts. V gene TRBV29-1 combines with J gene TRBJ1-1; 7 bases agree with TRBD1. CDR1 and CDR2 (germline): SQVTM, ANQGSEA. V dropped 7 bases and J dropped 6; count of bases not matched to a gene: 8. The CDR3 is made up of 12 amino acids. CDR3 protein: CSGQQGRSEAFF. DNA for the CDR3: TGCAGCGGGCAACAGGGGAGGTCTGAAGCTTTCTTT.

The chain has TRBV6-1 and TRBJ2-3; 7 bases are a match to TRBD2. Germline CDR1 MNHNS, CDR2 SASEGT. The CDR3 is 15 residues long. V lost 8 bases and J lost 4; bases outside the gene matches: 12. DNA of the CDR3: TGTGCCAGCTTCGACTTCGGGGGGAGGTCAGATACGCAGTATTTT. This gives the protein CASFDFGGRSDTQYF.

This clonotype was seen ten or more times. This chain joins TRBV6-5 and TRBJ1-2; D is unresolved. Germline CDR1 MNHEY, CDR2 SVGAGI. Trimming took 11 bases from V and 5 from J, leaving 18 bases between them. CDR3 size: 13 residues. CDR3 protein: CAARVGRNYGYTF. CDR3 nucleotides: TGTGCCGCGCGCGTCGGACGGAATTATGGCTACACCTTC.

The chain combines TRBV28 with TRBJ1-1; perhaps TRBD1 as D (6 bases). This CDR3 comprises 13 residues. Germline assignment: CDR1 MDHEN and CDR2 SYDVKM. Deletions cut 8 bases from V and 6 bases from J, with 16 bases between. The chain's CDR3 is CASLQGGRPEAFF. The CDR3 DNA is TGTGCCAGCCTCCAAGGGGGACGTCCTGAAGCTTTCTTT.

This clonotype was found many times. The chain recombines TRBV7-9 with TRBJ2-1, with D hard to call. The CDR3 spans 15 residues. Looked up from germline, CDR1 is SEHNR and CDR2 is FQNEAQ (reference sequence). V lost 4 bases and J lost 5, with 15 bases in between. The CDR3 bases are TGTGCCAGCAGCTATCCGGACGGATACAACAATGAGCAGTTCTTC. Protein product: CASSYPDGYNNEQFF. The whole variable domain, filled in from reference TRBV7-9 and TRBJ2-1, reads DTGVSQNPRHKITKRGQNVTFRCDPISEHNRLYWYRQTLGQGPEFLTYFQNEAQLEKSRLLSDRFSAERPKGSFSTLEIQRTEQGDSAMYLCASSYPDGYNNEQFFGPGTRLTVL.

This clonotype occurred a few times. This chain uses TRBV5-1 with TRBJ1-1; TRBD1 matches 8 bases. The CDR3 has 13 amino acids. CDR1 and CDR2 (germline): SGHRS, YFSETQ. J lost 8 bases, V lost 4 bases, and 7 bases had no gene match. Written as DNA, the CDR3 is TGCGCCAGCAGCCCTGGACAGGGTTCAGAAGCTTTCTTT. Amino acid sequence: CASSPGQGSEAFF.

A remark on this clonotype: This may be a read error, as it is one base from a much larger clone. The gene calls are TRBV7-8 and TRBJ1-2; TRBD1 agrees at 7 bases. The germline gives CDR1 SGHVS, CDR2 FQNEAQ. The CDR3 runs 16 residues. CDR3 DNA: TGTGTCAGCAGCTCCATGACAGGGCGTGCGGACTATGGCTACACCTTC. Protein product: CVSSSMTGRADYGYTF.

The table lists this clonotype with a few counts. The gene calls are TRBV6-5 and TRBJ1-6, with 7 bases aligning to TRBD1. After removal of 6 bases from V and 8 bases from J, the junction contained 10 bases not matched to a gene. CDR1 is MNHEY and CDR2 is SVGAGI in the germline V gene. The CDR3 runs 15 residues. CDR3: CASSGQAPIDSPLHF. CDR3 DNA sequence: TGTGCCAGCAGCGGACAGGCCCCCATTGATTCACCCCTCCACTTT.

This chain joins TRBV29-1 and TRBJ1-1, with unresolved D. The germline CDR1 and CDR2 sequences are SQVTM and ANQGSEA. The CDR3 length is 13 residues. V was cut by 0 bases and J by 2 bases, with 7 bases left in between. CDR3 DNA sequence: TGCAGCGTTGAAGAAAGGTCTAACACTGAAGCTTTCTTT. It translates to CSVEERSNTEAFF.